Presented here are 5 T cell receptor beta chains from one specimen sequenced in a study of technical replicates of blood from several donors. The method was immunoSEQ multiplex PCR; TCRdb's version includes in-frame clones alone and lacks a portion of them. In the table there are some 67,000 clones, 95% to 98% of which are singletons. The sequencing sample was made of T cells isolated from PBMCs. The receptors originated from a human donor in good health.

The V and J genes are TRBV18 and TRBJ2-7; tentatively, D is TRBD1 (7 bases). The germline V gene has CDR1 KGHSH and CDR2 LQKENI. The V and J ends lost 1 base and 9 bases respectively, with 19 bases between them. This CDR3 has 15 amino acids. The CDR3 reads CASSPQGTENGRQYF. CDR3 sequence (DNA): TGTGCCAGCTCACCACAGGGGACAGAGAACGGGAGGCAGTACTTC.

The V call is TRBV18, the J call TRBJ1-1; D is unclear. The V end lost 5 bases, the J end lost 1 base, and 11 bases lay between the germline ends. Per the germline V gene, CDR1 is KGHSH and CDR2 is LQKENI. This CDR3 has 14 residues. CDR3 sequence reads: CASSDLRENTEAFF. CDR3 nucleotides: TGTGCCAGCTCAGACTTACGGGAGAACACTGAAGCTTTCTTT. The variable domain in full, completed from reference TRBV18 and TRBJ1-1, reads NAGVMQNPRHLVRRRGQEARLRCSPMKGHSHVYWYRQLPEEGLKFMVYLQKENIIDESGMPKERFSAEFPKEGPSILRIQQVVRGDSAAYFCASSDLRENTEAFFGQGTRLTVV.

CDR3 loop: CASSLNTGDYGYTF. CDR3 in DNA: TGTGCCAGCAGCTTGAACACAGGAGACTATGGCTACACCTTC. The V gene is TRBV5-6, the J gene TRBJ1-2, with a tentative D call TRBD1 (5 bases). Germline V gene lookup returns CDR1 SGHDT and CDR2 YYEEEE. V was trimmed by 1 base and J by 3 bases, leaving 10 bases between them. The CDR3 sequence is 14 residues long.

This clone is a singleton in its sample. The chain recombines TRBV28 with TRBJ1-1, with D unclear. The CDR3 has 16 amino acids. Germline values: CDR1 MDHEN, CDR2 SYDVKM. V was cut by 2 bases and J by 4 bases, with 17 bases left in between. The CDR3, as DNA: TGTGCCAGCAGTTTACCTACAGTCACCCCCTTCACTGAAGCTTTCTTT. Its translation is CASSLPTVTPFTEAFF. The full variable domain, in which reference TRBV28 and TRBJ1-1 provide the parts outside the CDR3, is DVKVTQSSRYLVKRTGEKVFLECVQDMDHENMFWYRQDPGLGLRLIYFSYDVKMKEKGDIPEGYSVSREKKERFSLILESASTNQTSMYLCASSLPTVTPFTEAFFGQGTRLTVV.

The chain employs TRBV6-6 and TRBJ2-7; D perhaps matches TRBD1 (5 bases). Germline V gene sequence: CDR1 MNHNY, CDR2 SVGAGI (reference sequence). V gave up 3 bases and J gave up 0 bases, with 9 bases separating them. The CDR3 loop spans 14 amino acids. The CDR3 nucleotides read TGTGCCAGCAGTTATGGGGCCCACTCCTACGAGCAGTACTTC. Translating gives CASSYGAHSYEQYF.